The next 31 T cell receptor beta chains were all read from a single sample in a study of blood T cell repertoires in COVID-19. Only in-frame clones appear in the TCRdb table, and some are missing; sequencing was by immunoSEQ multiplex PCR. The sample contains hundreds of thousands of clones, just under 90% of which appear only once. Sequencing was done on a sample of PBMCs or T cells enriched from blood (not recorded which). Every receptor here comes from a woman aged 45-65 years who had recovered from COVID-19.

The V gene is TRBV7-2, the J gene TRBJ1-1; 7 nucleotides agree with TRBD1. Germline values: CDR1 SGHTA, CDR2 FQGNSA. This CDR3 has 17 amino acids. V dropped 1 base and J dropped 9; count of bases not matched to a gene: 17. The CDR3 nucleotides are TGTGCCAGCAGCTTAGGATGGGAAGGGACAGCTGAGGGAAAAGCTTTCTTT. This sequence encodes CASSLGWEGTAEGKAFF. Based on the CDR3 plus reference TRBV7-2 and TRBJ1-1, the full variable domain is GAGVSQSPSNKVTEKGKDVELRCDPISGHTALYWYRQSLGQGLEFLIYFQGNSAPDKSGLPSDRFSAERTGGSVSTLTIQRTQQEDSAVYLCASSLGWEGTAEGKAFFGQGTRLTVV.

This clone was seen just once. This chain uses TRBV4-2 with TRBJ1-1; D is possibly TRBD1 (6 bases). The length of the CDR3 is 16 residues. Trimming took off 0 bases at V and 0 bases at J, with 11 bases between the two ends. Germline V gene lookup returns CDR1 LGHNA and CDR2 YNFKEQ. CDR3: CASSQDGGRLNTEAFF. For the CDR3, the DNA is TGTGCCAGCAGCCAAGATGGGGGCCGCTTGAACACTGAAGCTTTCTTT.

The chain combines TRBV2 with TRBJ1-6; D possibly corresponds to TRBD1 (6 bases). The ends were cut back, 7 bases at V and 6 bases at J, with 10 bases in the middle. Germline assignment: CDR1 SNHLY and CDR2 FYNNEI. There are 13 residues in the CDR3. CDR3 amino acids: CASKGQPNSPLHF. The CDR3 nucleotides read TGTGCCAGCAAGGGACAACCTAATTCACCCCTCCACTTT. The full variable domain, its missing parts supplied by reference TRBV2 and TRBJ1-6, is EPEVTQTPSHQVTQMGQEVILRCVPISNHLYFYWYRQILGQKVEFLVSFYNNEISEKSEIFDDQFSVERPDGSNFTLKIRSTKLEDSAMYFCASKGQPNSPLHFGNGTRLTVT.

V gene TRBV2 combines with J gene TRBJ1-4; 7 bases match TRBD1. The germline V gene encodes CDR1 SNHLY and CDR2 FYNNEI. The CDR3 length is 14 residues. The ends lost 4 bases at V and 8 bases at J; junction bases unmatched: 7. As DNA, the CDR3 is TGTGCCAGCAGTGGACAGGGAATGCGGGAAAAACTGTTTTTT. It yields the protein CASSGQGMREKLFF.

This chain connects TRBV27 to TRBJ1-6, with D hard to call. Germline-derived CDR1 and CDR2 are MNHEY and SMNVEV (reference sequence). The CDR3 consists of 14 residues. Trimming shortened V by 6 bases and J by 5 bases, and 11 bases separated the two germline ends. This chain's CDR3 is CASSPGSDNSPLHF. The CDR3 bases are TGTGCCAGCAGCCCGGGATCAGATAATTCACCCCTCCACTTT.

V usage is TRBV10-3 and J usage is TRBJ1-2; no clear D. V was cut by 3 bases and J by 5 bases, with 13 bases left in between. This CDR3 is built from 14 residues. The germline V gene encodes CDR1 ENHRY and CDR2 SYGVKD. The CDR3 nucleotides are TGTGCCATCAGTGATCCCGGGGAGGGTTATGGCTACACCTTC. Its protein product is CAISDPGEGYGYTF.

This clone was seen once. The genes are TRBV30 and TRBJ1-2; D not resolved. Germline values: CDR1 GTSNPN, CDR2 SVGIG (reference sequence). Deletions cut 6 bases from V and 7 bases from J, with 15 bases between. This CDR3 is built from 12 residues. In DNA form, the CDR3 reads TGTGCCTGTGGGGAGGGCGGTTGTGGCTACACCTTC. Translation gives CACGEGGCGYTF.

This clone was observed a few times. The chain uses TRBV9 and TRBJ2-2, with D unresolved. The CDR3 has 13 amino acids. Germline assignment: CDR1 SGDLS and CDR2 YYNGEE. Trimming stripped 1 base from V and 6 bases from J, with 7 bases between. The CDR3 DNA reads as TGTGCCAGCAGCGTACGGGTCCCCGGGGAGCTGTTTTTT. Residues: CASSVRVPGELFF.

V and J are TRBV28 and TRBJ1-1, with D perhaps TRBD1 (5 bases). Trimming cost V 8 bases and J 2 bases, with 15 bases left between them. CDR1 MDHEN and CDR2 SYDVKM come from the germline V gene. CDR3 length: 14 amino acids. The DNA of the CDR3 is TGTGCCAGCTCGCAGGGCTCCAGTAACACTGAAGCTTTCTTT. This translates into CASSQGSSNTEAFF.

Only a few counts were recorded for this clone. The V and J genes are TRBV7-2 and TRBJ2-2, with 7 nucleotides matching TRBD1. Losses at the gene ends were 5 bases for V and 6 bases for J; bases not matched to a gene: 12. The length of the CDR3 is 16 residues. CDR1 is SGHTA, CDR2 FQGNSA, per germline. The CDR3 coding sequence is TGTGCCAGCAGCACCACAGGGGCGCAGGTTGCCGGGGAGCTGTTTTTT. Its protein product is CASSTTGAQVAGELFF.

V gene TRBV2 combines with J gene TRBJ2-1; TRBD1 aligns across 10 bases. This CDR3 is built from 17 residues. V dropped 6 bases and J dropped 5; count of bases not matched to a gene: 13. The germline V gene encodes CDR1 SNHLY and CDR2 FYNNEI. For the CDR3, the DNA is TGTGCCAGCAGGCCGCCCGCCGGGACAGGGGATAACAATGAGCAGTTCTTC. It specifies CASRPPAGTGDNNEQFF. The variable domain in full, completed from reference TRBV2 and TRBJ2-1, reads EPEVTQTPSHQVTQMGQEVILRCVPISNHLYFYWYRQILGQKVEFLVSFYNNEISEKSEIFDDQFSVERPDGSNFTLKIRSTKLEDSAMYFCASRPPAGTGDNNEQFFGPGTRLTVL.

V usage is TRBV4-1 and J usage is TRBJ2-7; 8 bases align to TRBD2. The V segment lost 0 bases and the J segment 5 bases; nucleotides outside the gene matches: 15. Germline V gene lookup returns CDR1 MGHRA and CDR2 YSYEKL. The CDR3 runs to 18 residues. The CDR3 coding sequence is TGCGCCAGCAGCCAAGATTCCCCCGCCTGGCGGGGGGTTAACGAGCAGTACTTC. Protein: CASSQDSPAWRGVNEQYF.

This sequence joins TRBV27 and TRBJ1-2; TRBD1 agrees at 9 bases. The germline CDR1 and CDR2 sequences are MNHEY and SMNVEV (reference sequence). The CDR3 contains 12 residues. V lost 8 bases, J lost 2 bases, and 0 bases stayed unmatched. The CDR3 DNA reads TGTGCCAGCGGGACAGGGAACTATGGCTACACCTTC. Translated, it gives CASGTGNYGYTF.

V and J are TRBV21-1 and TRBJ1-2. TRBV21-1 is recorded as a pseudogene. The CDR3 sequence is 14 residues long. Here the CDR3 reads CASSPPGGIHGYTF. The CDR3 DNA follows: TGTGCCAGCAGTCCCCCAGGAGGAATACATGGCTACACCTTC.

The CDR3 bases are TGTGCCTGGATAGCGGGGGACTATGACTATGGCTACACCTTC. Amino acids: CAWIAGDYDYGYTF. The chain uses TRBV30 and TRBJ1-2; tentative D call: TRBD1 (5 bases). V lost 4 bases and J 3 bases, leaving 15 bases between the germline ends. The CDR3 has 14 amino acids. Looked up from germline, CDR1 is GTSNPN and CDR2 is SVGIG (reference sequence).

This clone was seen a handful of times. V is TRBV13 and J is TRBJ2-2; 11 nucleotides agree with TRBD2. V lost 5 bases, J lost 2 bases, and 4 bases stayed unmatched. Germline values: CDR1 PRHDT, CDR2 FYEKMQ (reference sequence). The CDR3 runs 16 residues. The DNA for the CDR3 is TGTGCCAGCAGCCTGGGACTAGCGGTTAACACCGGGGAGCTGTTTTTT. Protein product: CASSLGLAVNTGELFF.

Note on this clone: This same CDR3 is encoded by further DNA sequences in the sample. The V and J genes are TRBV28 and TRBJ1-2; 7 nucleotides align to TRBD1. The CDR3 covers 13 residues. J lost 4 bases, V lost 5 bases, and 4 bases had no gene match. Germline CDR1 reads MDHEN; CDR2 reads SYDVKM. The CDR3, as DNA: TGTGCCAGCAGTCCCGGGACAGTCTATGGCTACACCTTC. Encoded protein: CASSPGTVYGYTF.

This clone was seen a single time. This chain connects TRBV5-1 to TRBJ2-3, with TRBD2 matching over 14 bases. The CDR3 loop spans 16 amino acids. The V and J ends lost 4 bases and 5 bases, in that order; junction bases with no gene match: 6. Germline V gene lookup returns CDR1 SGHRS and CDR2 YFSETQ. The CDR3 DNA reads as TGCGCCAGCAGCGACGGACTAGCGGGGGGCCGAGATACGCAGTATTTT. Its protein product is CASSDGLAGGRDTQYF.

The chain is built from TRBV27 and TRBJ1-6; D possibly corresponds to TRBD1 (5 bases). Germline assignment: CDR1 MNHEY and CDR2 SMNVEV (reference sequence). This CDR3 has 14 amino acids. V shed 8 bases and J shed 5 bases, with 13 bases lying between them. As DNA, the CDR3 is TGTGCCAGCGGAAGGGGCGCCGATAATTCACCCCTCCACTTT. Translated: CASGRGADNSPLHF.

The chain combines TRBV5-4 with TRBJ2-7; the match to TRBD1 covers 8 bases. The germline V gene has CDR1 SGHNT and CDR2 YYREEE (reference sequence). The ends lost 0 bases at V and 5 bases at J; junction bases unmatched: 7. The CDR3 runs 15 residues. CDR3 amino acids: CASSLVGQGAHEQYF. In nucleotides, the CDR3 is TGTGCCAGCAGCTTGGTGGGGCAGGGGGCCCACGAGCAGTACTTC.

The rearrangement uses TRBV4-3 and TRBJ2-5, with 8 bases identical to TRBD2. Per the germline V gene, CDR1 is LGHNA and CDR2 is YSLEER. The CDR3 contains 15 residues. The J segment lost 4 bases and the V segment lost 2 bases, leaving 6 bases of the junction unmatched. Here the CDR3 DNA reads TGCGCCAGCAGCCAAAATCCCCTAGCGGGAGAGACCCAGTACTTC. This codes for CASSQNPLAGETQYF.

This sequence joins TRBV30 and TRBJ1-2; TRBD1 might be the D (5 bases). The length of the CDR3 is 14 residues. CDR1 and CDR2 from the germline V gene are GTSNPN and SVGIG (reference sequence). V was clipped by 6 bases and J by 1 base, with 15 bases between them. CDR3 sequence reads: CACHVGGINYGYTF. CDR3 sequence (DNA): TGTGCCTGTCATGTCGGGGGAATTAACTATGGCTACACCTTC.

In this sample, this clone turned up a few times. This rearrangement joins TRBV5-1 to TRBJ2-5; TRBD2 is a possible D gene (5 bases). The V end was cut by 6 bases, the J end by 12 bases, with 12 bases between. Germline values: CDR1 SGHRS, CDR2 YFSETQ. This CDR3 spans 10 amino acids. In nucleotides, the CDR3 is TGCGCCAGCAAGGAGGAGGTGGAGTACTTC. Protein product: CASKEEVEYF. The whole variable domain, filled in from reference TRBV5-1 and TRBJ2-5, reads KAGVTQTPRYLIKTRGQQVTLSCSPISGHRSVSWYQQTPGQGLQFLFEYFSETQRNKGNFPGRFSGRQFSNSRSEMNVSTLELGDSALYLCASKEEVEYFGPGTRLLVL.

The CDR3 coding sequence is TGTGCTAGTGGTTTTGGCGACTTAAACTATGGCTACACCTTC. This translates into CASGFGDLNYGYTF. This chain connects TRBV12-5 to TRBJ1-2; D uncertain. The CDR3 is 14 amino acids. The V end was cut by 3 bases, the J end by 2 bases, with 10 bases between. Germline V lookup: CDR1 LGHNT, CDR2 FRNRAP.

The chain employs TRBV7-8 and TRBJ1-1; D not certain. CDR1 and CDR2 from the germline V gene are SGHVS and FQNEAQ. This CDR3 has 14 residues. The V and J ends lost 6 bases and 6 bases respectively, with 17 bases between them. DNA for the CDR3: TGTGCCAGCAGTCCCGGGTACATGGTATCTGAAGCTTTCTTT. It codes for CASSPGYMVSEAFF.

The V gene is TRBV10-3, the J gene TRBJ1-2; possible D gene TRBD1, 5 bases. Germline-derived CDR1 and CDR2 are ENHRY and SYGVKD. The CDR3 has 14 residues. The V end was cut by 0 bases, the J end by 6 bases, with 11 bases between. Here the CDR3 reads CAISESWQGDGYTF. In DNA, the CDR3 is TGTGCCATCAGTGAGTCATGGCAGGGCGATGGCTACACCTTC.

The chain couples TRBV6-1 to TRBJ1-3; D unclear. The CDR3 consists of 14 residues. The ends were cut back, 0 bases at V and 6 bases at J, with 9 bases in the middle. Germline assignment: CDR1 MNHNS and CDR2 SASEGT. The CDR3 region is CASSEAGVENTIYF. CDR3 nucleotides: TGTGCCAGCAGTGAAGCCGGTGTTGAAAACACCATATATTTT.

The chain recombines TRBV7-3 with TRBJ2-3; D uncertain. Germline V gene lookup returns CDR1 SGHTA and CDR2 FQGTGA. The CDR3 length is 14 residues. V lost 5 bases, J lost 4 bases, and 13 bases lay in between. The CDR3 nucleotides are TGTGCCAGCAGCGTCACTACTTCTTCAGATACGCAGTATTTT. Protein sequence: CASSVTTSSDTQYF. Drawing the rest from reference TRBV7-3 and TRBJ2-3, the complete variable domain is GAGVSQTPSNKVTEKGKYVELRCDPISGHTALYWYRQSLGQGPEFLIYFQGTGAADDSGLPNDRFFAVRPEGSVSTLKIQRTERGDSAVYLCASSVTTSSDTQYFGPGTRLTVL.

This clone was recorded a few times. The V and J genes are TRBV29-1 and TRBJ1-1; TRBD1 matches 8 bases. Trimming removed 4 bases from V and 0 bases from J; junction bases left unmatched: 1. The CDR3 sequence is 13 residues long. Germline V lookup: CDR1 SQVTM, CDR2 ANQGSEA. Here the CDR3 reads CSVVDRVNTEAFF. In DNA form, the CDR3 reads TGCAGCGTTGTGGACAGGGTGAACACTGAAGCTTTCTTT.

This clone has just a few counts. The CDR3: CATSTGLASHEQYF. CDR3 sequence (DNA): TGTGCCACCAGCACAGGACTAGCTAGCCACGAGCAGTACTTC. The V and J genes are TRBV15 and TRBJ2-7, with 8 positions matching TRBD2. From germline, CDR1 is LNHNV and CDR2 YYDKDF (reference sequence). The V gene end was trimmed by 4 bases and the J gene end by 5 bases; junction bases not matched to a gene: 7. There are 14 residues in the CDR3.

The rearrangement joins TRBV6-5 to TRBJ1-1, with D hard to call. Between the trimmed V and J ends, which lost 0 bases and 11 bases, there was a span of 13 bases. Looked up from germline, CDR1 is MNHEY and CDR2 is SVGAGI. The length of the CDR3 is 13 residues. For the CDR3, the DNA is TGTGCCAGCAGTTACTCGATGGGGAGCCGGGCTTTCTTT. Its translation: CASSYSMGSRAFF.